Listed below are T cell receptor beta chains from one sample, sequenced in a study of tumor and adjacent non-tumor tissue in lung cancer. TCRdb independently ran MiXCR on the multiplex PCR reads; one entry per CDR3 protein. The sample includes 90,000 to 120,000 distinct CDR3 sequences, approximately 65% of them seen just once. Sequenced: distant non-tumor lung tissue. The receptors were sampled from a man aged 25 to 40 with non-small cell lung cancer. Both conserved end residues are part of each CDR3. A D gene is named only where the DNA matches it firmly. A clone size is listed for some rows: how often the clone was seen (once, few, many), or a class if it is expanded.

V gene	J gene	CDR3 length	D gene	clone size	CDR3 protein	CDR3 DNA
TRBV20-1	TRBJ2-2	13	-	few	CSAQRVGSGELFF	TGCAGTGCCCAGAGAGTGGGCTCCGGGGAGCTGTTTTTT
TRBV29-1	TRBJ1-2	14	TRBD1	-	CSVLTGQLNYGYTF	TGCAGCGTGTTGACAGGGCAACTTAACTATGGCTACACCTTC
TRBV4-2	TRBJ2-1	16	TRBD1	few	CASSQTTGSSYNEQFF	TGTGCCAGCAGCCAAACGACAGGGAGCTCCTACAATGAGCAGTTCTTC
TRBV4-1	TRBJ2-3	16	-	-	CASRPSDYQGTDTQYF	TGCGCCAGCAGGCCCAGCGACTATCAGGGCACAGATACGCAGTATTTT
TRBV5-1	TRBJ2-7	13	-	once	CDSSPRASYEQYF	TGCGACAGCAGCCCTCGAGCATCCTACGAGCAGTACTTC
TRBV13	TRBJ1-5	15	TRBD1	many	CASSLGTDPNQPQHF	TGTGCCAGCAGCCTTGGGACAGATCCCAATCAGCCCCAGCATTTT
TRBV20-1	TRBJ2-5	14	-	many	CSAREGGYQETQYF	TGCAGTGCTAGAGAAGGGGGGTACCAAGAGACCCAGTACTTC
TRBV11-2	TRBJ1-1	12	-	-	CASSFYDSGPFF	TGTGCCAGCAGCTTCTATGACAGTGGACCTTTCTTT
TRBV20-1	TRBJ1-5	16	-	-	CSARDVLAYSNQLQHF	TGCAGTGCTAGAGATGTCTTGGCGTATAGTAATCAGCTCCAGCATTTT
TRBV5-4	TRBJ1-2	15	-	many	CASSFLHRGGNSYTF	TGTGCCAGCAGCTTTCTGCATAGGGGGGGGAACAGCTACACCTTC